This TCR beta chain was observed in a study of CD8+CD57+ T cells in acquired aplastic anemia. Notes on the study in general: Almost 30 sequences, all CD8+ CDR3, were shared between patients and controls.

Trimming cost V 4 bases and J 1 base; bases outside gene matches: 3. Germline lookup yields CDR1 MNHEY and CDR2 SVGAGI. The CDR3 extends over 15 amino acids. Flow cytometry had shown expanded CD8+CD57+ cells in the patients chosen for sequencing. No patient had been given any therapy when blood was sampled. With regard to this clonotype: Its antigen is currently unknown.

Genomic DNA provided the template from which TCR beta VDJ and CDR3 profiles were obtained. One entry per CDR3 protein, called by TCRdb with MiXCR from the reads. The data contain some 200,000 distinct CDR3 sequences, more than 45% of them seen just once; the ten biggest clones take up 8.5% to 10%. The genes are TRBV6-5 and TRBJ2-3, with 9 bases lining up with TRBD2. The sequenced sample consisted of sorted CD4+, CD8+, or CD8+CD57+ T cells (not recorded which) from PBMCs. The source of this sequence is a human donor with aplastic anemia. For the CDR3, the DNA is TGTGCCAGCAGTTGGATAGCGGGGGGCACAGATACGCAGTATTTT. Amino acid sequence: CASSWIAGGTDTQYF.